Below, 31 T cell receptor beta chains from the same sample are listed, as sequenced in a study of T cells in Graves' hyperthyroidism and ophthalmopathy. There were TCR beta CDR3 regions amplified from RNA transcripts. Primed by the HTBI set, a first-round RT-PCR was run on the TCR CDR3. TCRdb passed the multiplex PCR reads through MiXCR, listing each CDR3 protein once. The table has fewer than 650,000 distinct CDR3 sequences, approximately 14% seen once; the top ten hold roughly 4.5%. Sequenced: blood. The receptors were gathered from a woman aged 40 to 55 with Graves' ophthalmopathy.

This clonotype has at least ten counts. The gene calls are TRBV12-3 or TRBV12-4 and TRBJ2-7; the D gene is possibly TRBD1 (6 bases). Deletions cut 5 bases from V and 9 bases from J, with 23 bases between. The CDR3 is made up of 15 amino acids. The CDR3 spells CASSLSGHSGSGQYF. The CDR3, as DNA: TGTGCCAGCAGTCTCTCGGGACATAGTGGATCCGGGCAGTACTTC.

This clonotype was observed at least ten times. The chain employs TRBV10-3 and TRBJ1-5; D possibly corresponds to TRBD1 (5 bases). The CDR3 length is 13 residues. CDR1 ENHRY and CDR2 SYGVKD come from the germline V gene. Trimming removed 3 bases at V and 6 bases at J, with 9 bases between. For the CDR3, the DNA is TGTGCCATCAGTGATGGAGGGGTTCAGCCCCAGCATTTT. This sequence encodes CAISDGGVQPQHF.

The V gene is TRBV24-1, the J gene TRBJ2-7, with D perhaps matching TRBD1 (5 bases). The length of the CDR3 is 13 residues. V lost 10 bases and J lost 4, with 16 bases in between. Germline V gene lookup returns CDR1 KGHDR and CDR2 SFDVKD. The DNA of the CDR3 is TGTGCCACACAGGACGTTGTAGGGTACGAGCAGTACTTC. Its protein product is CATQDVVGYEQYF.

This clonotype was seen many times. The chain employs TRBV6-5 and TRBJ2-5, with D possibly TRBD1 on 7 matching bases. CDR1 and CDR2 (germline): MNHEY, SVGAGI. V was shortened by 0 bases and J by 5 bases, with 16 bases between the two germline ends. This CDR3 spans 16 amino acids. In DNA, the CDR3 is TGTGCCAGCAGTTACTCATACGGAGGGGGCGGGGAGACCCAGTACTTC. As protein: CASSYSYGGGGETQYF.

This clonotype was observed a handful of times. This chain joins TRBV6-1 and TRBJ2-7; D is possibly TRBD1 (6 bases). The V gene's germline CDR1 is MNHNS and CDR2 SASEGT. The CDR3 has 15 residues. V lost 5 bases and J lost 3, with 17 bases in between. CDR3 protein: CASSPSARGNYEQYF. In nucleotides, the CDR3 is TGTGCCAGCAGTCCGAGCGCGAGGGGGAACTACGAGCAGTACTTC.

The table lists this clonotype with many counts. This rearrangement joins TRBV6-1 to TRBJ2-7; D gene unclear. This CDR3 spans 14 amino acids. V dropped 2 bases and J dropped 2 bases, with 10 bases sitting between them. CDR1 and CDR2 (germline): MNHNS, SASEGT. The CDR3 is CASSERPEPYEQYF. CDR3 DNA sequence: TGTGCCAGCAGTGAACGTCCAGAACCCTACGAGCAGTACTTC.

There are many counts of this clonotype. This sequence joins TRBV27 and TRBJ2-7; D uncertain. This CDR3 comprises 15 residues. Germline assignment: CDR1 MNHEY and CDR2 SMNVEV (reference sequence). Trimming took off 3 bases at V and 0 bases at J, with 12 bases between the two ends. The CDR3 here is CASSFIAENSYEQYF. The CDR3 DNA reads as TGTGCCAGCAGTTTTATTGCGGAAAACTCCTACGAGCAGTACTTC.

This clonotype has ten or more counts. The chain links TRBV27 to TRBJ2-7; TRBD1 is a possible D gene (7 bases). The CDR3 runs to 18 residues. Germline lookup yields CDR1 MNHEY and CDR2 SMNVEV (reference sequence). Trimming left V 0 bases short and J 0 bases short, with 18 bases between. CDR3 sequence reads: CASSLSGQEGGSSYEQYF. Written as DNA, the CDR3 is TGTGCCAGCAGTTTATCCGGACAGGAGGGGGGAAGCTCCTACGAGCAGTACTTC.

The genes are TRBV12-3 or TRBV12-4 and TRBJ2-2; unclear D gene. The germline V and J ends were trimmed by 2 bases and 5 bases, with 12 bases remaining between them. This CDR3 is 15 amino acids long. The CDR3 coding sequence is TGTGCCAGCAGTTTACTGGAAGACGGGACCGGGGAGCTGTTTTTT. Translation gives CASSLLEDGTGELFF.

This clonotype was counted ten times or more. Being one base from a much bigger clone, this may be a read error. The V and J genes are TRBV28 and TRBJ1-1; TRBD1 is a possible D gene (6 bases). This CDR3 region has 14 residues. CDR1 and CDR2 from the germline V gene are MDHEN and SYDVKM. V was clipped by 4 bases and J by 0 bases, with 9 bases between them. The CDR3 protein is CASSSDRLNTEAFF. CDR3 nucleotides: TGTGCCAGCAGTTCGGACAGACTGAACACTGAAGCTTTCTTT.

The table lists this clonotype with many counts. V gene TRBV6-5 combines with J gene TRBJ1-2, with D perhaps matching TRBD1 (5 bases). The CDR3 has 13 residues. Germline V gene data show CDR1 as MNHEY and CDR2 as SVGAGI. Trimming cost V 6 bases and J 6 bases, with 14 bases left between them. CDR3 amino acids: CASSYETADGYTF. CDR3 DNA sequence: TGTGCCAGCAGCTACGAGACAGCAGATGGCTACACCTTC.

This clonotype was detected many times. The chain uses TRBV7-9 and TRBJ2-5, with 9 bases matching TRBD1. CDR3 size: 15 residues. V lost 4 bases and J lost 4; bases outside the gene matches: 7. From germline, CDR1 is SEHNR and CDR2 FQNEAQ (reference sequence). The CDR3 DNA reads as TGTGCCAGCAGCTCTCGGGACAGGGTGGTAGAGACCCAGTACTTC. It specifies CASSSRDRVVETQYF. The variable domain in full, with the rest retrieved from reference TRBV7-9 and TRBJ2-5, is DTGVSQNPRHKITKRGQNVTFRCDPISEHNRLYWYRQTLGQGPEFLTYFQNEAQLEKSRLLSDRFSAERPKGSFSTLEIQRTEQGDSAMYLCASSSRDRVVETQYFGPGTRLLVL.

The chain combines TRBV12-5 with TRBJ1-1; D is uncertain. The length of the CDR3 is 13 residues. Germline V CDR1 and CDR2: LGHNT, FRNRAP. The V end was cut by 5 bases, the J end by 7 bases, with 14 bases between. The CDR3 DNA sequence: TGTGCTAGTGGTCCAGGCGGGTTGCGTGAAGCTTTCTTT. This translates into CASGPGGLREAFF. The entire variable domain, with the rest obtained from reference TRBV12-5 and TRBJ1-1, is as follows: DARVTQTPRHKVTEMGQEVTMRCQPILGHNTVFWYRQTMMQGLELLAYFRNRAPLDDSGMPKDRFSAEMPDATLATLKIQPSEPRDSAVYFCASGPGGLREAFFGQGTRLTVV.

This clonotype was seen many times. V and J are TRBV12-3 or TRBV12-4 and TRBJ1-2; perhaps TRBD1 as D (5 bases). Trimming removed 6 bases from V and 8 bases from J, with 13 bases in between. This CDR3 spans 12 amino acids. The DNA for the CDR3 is TGTGCCAGCAGCCGGGACCTGGGCGGCTACACCTTC. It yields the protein CASSRDLGGYTF.

CDR3 sequence: CASSQDVKGGAGNTIYF. The DNA of the CDR3 is TGCGCCAGCAGCCAAGATGTTAAGGGGGGCGCTGGAAACACCATATATTTT. The gene calls are TRBV4-1 and TRBJ1-3; TRBD1 might be the D (6 bases). The CDR3 consists of 17 residues. V gave up 0 bases and J gave up 2 bases, with 14 bases separating them. Germline loops: CDR1 MGHRA, CDR2 YSYEKL.

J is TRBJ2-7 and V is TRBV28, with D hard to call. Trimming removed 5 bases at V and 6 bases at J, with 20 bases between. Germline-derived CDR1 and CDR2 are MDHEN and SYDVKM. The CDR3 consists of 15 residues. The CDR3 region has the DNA TGTGCCAGCAGTCCCCCTCGGTTACCGCCCAGCGAGCAGTACTTC. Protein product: CASSPPRLPPSEQYF.

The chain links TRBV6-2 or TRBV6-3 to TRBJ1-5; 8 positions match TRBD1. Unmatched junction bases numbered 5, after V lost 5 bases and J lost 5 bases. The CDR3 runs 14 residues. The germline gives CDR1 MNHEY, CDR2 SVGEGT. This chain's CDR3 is CASSTGQGDQPQHF. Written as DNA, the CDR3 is TGTGCCAGCAGTACCGGACAGGGTGATCAGCCCCAGCATTTT.

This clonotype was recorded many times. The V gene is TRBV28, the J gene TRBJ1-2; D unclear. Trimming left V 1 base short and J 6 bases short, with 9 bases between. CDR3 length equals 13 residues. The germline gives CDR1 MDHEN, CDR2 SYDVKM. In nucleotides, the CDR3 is TGTGCCAGCAGTTTATTGGTAGGGCATGGCTACACCTTC. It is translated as CASSLLVGHGYTF.

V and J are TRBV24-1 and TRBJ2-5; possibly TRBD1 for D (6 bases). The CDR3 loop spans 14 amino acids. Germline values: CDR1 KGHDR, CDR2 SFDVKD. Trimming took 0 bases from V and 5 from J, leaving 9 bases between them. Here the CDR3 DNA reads TGTGCCACCAGTGATTTGGAGAGGGGGGAGACCCAGTACTTC. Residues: CATSDLERGETQYF.

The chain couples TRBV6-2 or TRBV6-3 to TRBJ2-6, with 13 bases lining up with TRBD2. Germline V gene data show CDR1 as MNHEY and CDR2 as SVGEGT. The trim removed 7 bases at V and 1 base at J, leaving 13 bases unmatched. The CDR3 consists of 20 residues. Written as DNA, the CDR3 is TGTGCCAGCACCCCGAATTACGGGACTAGCGGGAAGTCTGGGGCCAACGTCCTGACTTTC. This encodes CASTPNYGTSGKSGANVLTF.

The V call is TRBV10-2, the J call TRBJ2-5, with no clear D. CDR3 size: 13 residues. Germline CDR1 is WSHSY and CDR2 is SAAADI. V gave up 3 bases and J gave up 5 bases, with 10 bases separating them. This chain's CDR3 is CASSEPSRETQYF. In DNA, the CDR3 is TGCGCCAGCAGTGAACCTAGTAGGGAGACCCAGTACTTC.

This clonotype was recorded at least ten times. The CDR3 spells CASSSRGQETQYF. CDR3 nucleotide sequence: TGTGCCAGCAGTTCCCGGGGCCAAGAGACCCAGTACTTC. V is TRBV27 and J is TRBJ2-5; a possible D gene is TRBD2 (5 bases). With 4 bases removed from V and 1 base from J, the gap between germline ends came to 7 bases. The germline V gene has CDR1 MNHEY and CDR2 SMNVEV (reference sequence). The CDR3 runs 13 residues.

The CDR3 coding sequence is TGTGCCAGCAGGCGGGGGGCCGCCCAGTACTTC. Its translation is CASRRGAAQYF. The J gene is TRBJ2-5, the V gene TRBV6-1; 8 positions agree with TRBD2. This CDR3 comprises 11 residues. V shed 6 bases, J shed 9 bases, and the junction held 3 bases outside the gene matches. Germline values: CDR1 MNHNS, CDR2 SASEGT.

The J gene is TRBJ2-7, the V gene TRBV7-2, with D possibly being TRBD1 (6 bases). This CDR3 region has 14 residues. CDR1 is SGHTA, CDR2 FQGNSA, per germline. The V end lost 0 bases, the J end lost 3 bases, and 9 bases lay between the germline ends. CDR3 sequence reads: CASSLAGTIYEQYF. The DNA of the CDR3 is TGTGCCAGCAGCTTAGCGGGGACAATCTACGAGCAGTACTTC.

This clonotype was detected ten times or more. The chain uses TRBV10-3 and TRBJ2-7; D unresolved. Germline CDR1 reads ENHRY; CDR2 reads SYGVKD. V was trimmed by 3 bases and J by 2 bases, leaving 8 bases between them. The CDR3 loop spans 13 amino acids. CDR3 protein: CAISDGLAYEQYF. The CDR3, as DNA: TGTGCCATCAGTGATGGCCTAGCCTACGAGCAGTACTTC.

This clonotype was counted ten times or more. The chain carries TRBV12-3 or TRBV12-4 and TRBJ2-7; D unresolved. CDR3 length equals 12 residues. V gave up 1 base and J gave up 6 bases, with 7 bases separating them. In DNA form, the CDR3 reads TGTGCCAGCAGTTTAGGTTCTGGCGAGCAGTACTTC. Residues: CASSLGSGEQYF.

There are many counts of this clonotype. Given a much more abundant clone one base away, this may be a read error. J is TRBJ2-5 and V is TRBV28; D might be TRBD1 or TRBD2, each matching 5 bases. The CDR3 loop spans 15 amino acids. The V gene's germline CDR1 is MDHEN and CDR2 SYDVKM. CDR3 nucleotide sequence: TGTGCCAGCAGTTTTGGGGCGGCTAGCCAAGAGACCCGGTACTTC. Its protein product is CASSFGAASQETRYF.

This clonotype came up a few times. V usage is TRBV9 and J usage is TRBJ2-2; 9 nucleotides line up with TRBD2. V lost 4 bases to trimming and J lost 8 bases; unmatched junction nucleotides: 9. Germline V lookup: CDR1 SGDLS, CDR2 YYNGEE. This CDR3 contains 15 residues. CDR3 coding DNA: TGTGCCAGCAGCTTGGGACTAGCCGATGTGGGGGAGCTGTTTTTT. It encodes CASSLGLADVGELFF.

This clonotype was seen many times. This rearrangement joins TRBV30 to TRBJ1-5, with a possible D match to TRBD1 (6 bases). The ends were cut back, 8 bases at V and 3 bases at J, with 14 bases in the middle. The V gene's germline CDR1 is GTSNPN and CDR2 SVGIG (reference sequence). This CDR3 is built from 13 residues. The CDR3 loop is CAHAPGANQPQHF. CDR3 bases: TGTGCCCACGCCCCAGGGGCCAATCAGCCCCAGCATTTT.

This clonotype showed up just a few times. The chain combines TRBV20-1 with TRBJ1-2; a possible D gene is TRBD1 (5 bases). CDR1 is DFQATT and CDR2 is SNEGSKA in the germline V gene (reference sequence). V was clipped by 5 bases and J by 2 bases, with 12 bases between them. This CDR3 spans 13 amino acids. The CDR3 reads CSAPPGPNYGYTF. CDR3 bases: TGCAGTGCTCCTCCGGGACCCAACTATGGCTACACCTTC.

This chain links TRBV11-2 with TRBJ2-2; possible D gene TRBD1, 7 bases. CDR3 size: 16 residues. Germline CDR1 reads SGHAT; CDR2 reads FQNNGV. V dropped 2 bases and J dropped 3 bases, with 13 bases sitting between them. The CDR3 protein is CASSLWGGTDTGELFF. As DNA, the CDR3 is TGTGCCAGCAGCTTATGGGGCGGGACAGACACCGGGGAGCTGTTTTTT.